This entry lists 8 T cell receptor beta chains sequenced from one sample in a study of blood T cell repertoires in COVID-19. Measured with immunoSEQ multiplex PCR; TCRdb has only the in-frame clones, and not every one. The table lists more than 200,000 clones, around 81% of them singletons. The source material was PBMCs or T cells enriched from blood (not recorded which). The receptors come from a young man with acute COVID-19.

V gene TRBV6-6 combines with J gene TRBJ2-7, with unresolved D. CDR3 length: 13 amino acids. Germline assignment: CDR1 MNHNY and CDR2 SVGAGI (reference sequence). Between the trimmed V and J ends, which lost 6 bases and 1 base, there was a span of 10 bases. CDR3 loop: CASSYTDSYEQYF. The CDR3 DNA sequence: TGTGCCAGCAGCTACACTGATTCCTACGAGCAGTACTTC.

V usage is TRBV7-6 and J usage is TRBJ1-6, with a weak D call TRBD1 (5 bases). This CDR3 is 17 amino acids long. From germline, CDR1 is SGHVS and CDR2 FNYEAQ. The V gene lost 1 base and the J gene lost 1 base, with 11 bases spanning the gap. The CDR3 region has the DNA TGTGCCAGCAGCTTAGAAGGGGATTATTCCTATAATTCACCCCTCCACTTT. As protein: CASSLEGDYSYNSPLHF.

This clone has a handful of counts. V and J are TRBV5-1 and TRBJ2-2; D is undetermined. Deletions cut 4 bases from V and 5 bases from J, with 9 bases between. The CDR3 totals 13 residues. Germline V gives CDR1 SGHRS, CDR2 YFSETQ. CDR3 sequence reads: CASSPGWTGELFF. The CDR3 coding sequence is TGCGCCAGCAGCCCCGGTTGGACCGGGGAGCTGTTTTTT.

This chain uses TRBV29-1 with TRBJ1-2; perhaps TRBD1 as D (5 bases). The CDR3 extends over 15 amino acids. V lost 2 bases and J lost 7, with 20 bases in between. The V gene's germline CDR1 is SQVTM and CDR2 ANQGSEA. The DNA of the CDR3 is TGCAGCGTTGAATCGAAAGGACATAGCTTTCTTGGCTACACCTTC. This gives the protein CSVESKGHSFLGYTF.

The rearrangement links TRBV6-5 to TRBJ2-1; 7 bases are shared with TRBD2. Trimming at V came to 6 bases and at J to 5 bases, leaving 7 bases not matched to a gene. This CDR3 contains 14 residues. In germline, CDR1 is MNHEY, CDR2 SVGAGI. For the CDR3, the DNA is TGTGCCAGCAGGACCGTTCGGGGGGACAATGAGCAGTTCTTC. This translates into CASRTVRGDNEQFF.

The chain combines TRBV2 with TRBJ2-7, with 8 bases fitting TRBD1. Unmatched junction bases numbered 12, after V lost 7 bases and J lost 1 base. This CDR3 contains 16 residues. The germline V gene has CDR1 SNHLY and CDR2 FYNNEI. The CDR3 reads CASTAQGALVSYEQYF. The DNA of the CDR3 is TGTGCCAGCACTGCCCAGGGGGCGCTTGTGTCCTACGAGCAGTACTTC.

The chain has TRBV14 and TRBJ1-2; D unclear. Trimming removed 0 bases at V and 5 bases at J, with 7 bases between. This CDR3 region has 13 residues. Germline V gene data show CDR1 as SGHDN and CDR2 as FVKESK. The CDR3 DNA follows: TGTGCCAGCAGCCAAGACGGGGTTTATGGCTACACCTTC. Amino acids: CASSQDGVYGYTF. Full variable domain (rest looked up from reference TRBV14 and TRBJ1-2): EAGVTQFPSHSVIEKGQTVTLRCDPISGHDNLYWYRRVMGKEIKFLLHFVKESKQDESGMPNNRFLAERTGGTYSTLKVQPAELEDSGVYFCASSQDGVYGYTFGSGTRLTVV.

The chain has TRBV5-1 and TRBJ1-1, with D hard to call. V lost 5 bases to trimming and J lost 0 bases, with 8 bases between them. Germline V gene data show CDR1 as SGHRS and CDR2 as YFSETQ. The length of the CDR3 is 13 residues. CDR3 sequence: CASSDTLNTEAFF. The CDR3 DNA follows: TGCGCCAGCAGTGACACGTTGAACACTGAAGCTTTCTTT.